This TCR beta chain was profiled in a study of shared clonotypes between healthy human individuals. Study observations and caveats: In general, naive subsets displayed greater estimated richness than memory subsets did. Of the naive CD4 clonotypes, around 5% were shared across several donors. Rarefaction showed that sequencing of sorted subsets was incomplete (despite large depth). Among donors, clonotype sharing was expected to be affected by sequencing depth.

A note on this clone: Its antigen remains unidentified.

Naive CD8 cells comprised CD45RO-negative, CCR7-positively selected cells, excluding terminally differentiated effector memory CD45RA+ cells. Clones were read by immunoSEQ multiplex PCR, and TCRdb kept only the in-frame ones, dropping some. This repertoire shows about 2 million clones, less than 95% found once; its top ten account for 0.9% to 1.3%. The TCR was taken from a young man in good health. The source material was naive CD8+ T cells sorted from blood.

Here the CDR3 DNA reads TGCGCCAGCAGCCAAGGGAACGAGGGTTCCTATGGCTACACCTTC. Translated: CASSQGNEGSYGYTF. This rearrangement joins TRBV4-3 to TRBJ1-2; D unclear. Trimming removed 1 base at V and 4 bases at J, with 13 bases between. The CDR3 is 15 residues long. In germline, CDR1 is LGHNA, CDR2 YSLEER.